The rows below give T cell receptor beta chains drawn from one sample of a study of CD8 T cells in Susac syndrome. MiXCR was run by TCRdb on the immunoSEQ multiplex PCR reads, yielding one entry per CDR3 protein. Counted here are roughly 180,000 distinct CDR3 sequences, 85% to 95% occurring once; the ten biggest clones make up approximately 0.1%. Material for sequencing was CD4+ T cells from PBMCs. The receptors derive from a human donor in good health. CDR3s include the opening cysteine and the closing phenylalanine or tryptophan. D genes are given only for firm matches. Clone size is given for some rows only: seen once, a few or many times, or a class if the clone is expanded.

D gene | J gene | V gene | clone size | CDR3 DNA | CDR3 protein
TRBD2 | TRBJ2-5 | TRBV20-1 | . | TGCAGTGCTAACCCGGGACTAGCGCCAGAGACCCAGTACTTC | CSANPGLAPETQYF
. | TRBJ2-7 | TRBV29-1 | . | TGCAGCGTTGAAGTTACCGGCCCCCGAGGCCGCTACGAGCAGTACTTC | CSVEVTGPRGRYEQYF
. | TRBJ1-2 | TRBV5-4 | . | TGTGCCAGCAGCTTGGCGAGTCCAGTAGCGGGCTATGGCTACACCTTC | CASSLASPVAGYGYTF
. | TRBJ2-7 | TRBV29-1 | . | TGCAGCGCGAGGGATTCGGGCTCCTACGAGCAGTACTTC | CSARDSGSYEQYF
TRBD1 | TRBJ1-4 | TRBV5-1 | . | TGCGCCAGCAGCTTGGCCTCACAGGGGGCAAGAGAAAAACTGTTTTTT | CASSLASQGAREKLFF
. | TRBJ2-4 | TRBV20-1 | once | TGCAGTGCTAGAGATGCTGTAGCCAAAAACATTCAGTACTTC | CSARDAVAKNIQYF
TRBD2 | TRBJ2-1 | TRBV30 | . | TGTGCCTGGAGTGTAAGACTAGCGGACAATGAGCAGTTCTTC | CAWSVRLADNEQFF
TRBD1 | TRBJ2-1 | TRBV12-3/TRBV12-4 | . | TGTGCCAGCACTCCAAAGGGGGCTAGGTCCCACAATGAGCAGTTCTTC | CASTPKGARSHNEQFF
TRBD1 | TRBJ1-1 | TRBV7-8 | . | TGTGCCAGCAGCTTTAGGGAGGGGGCAGGCACTGAAGCTTTCTTT | CASSFREGAGTEAFF
. | TRBJ2-2 | TRBV29-1 | . | TGCAGCGTTGGGCCGACGAACACCGGGGAGCTGTTTTTT | CSVGPTNTGELFF
TRBD1 | TRBJ1-5 | TRBV19 | . | TGTGCCAGTAGTATCCCACAGGGGAAAAATCAGCCCCAGCATTTT | CASSIPQGKNQPQHF
TRBD1 | TRBJ2-4 | TRBV20-1 | . | TGCAGTGCTAGGTCGGGACAGTTAAACATTCAGTACTTC | CSARSGQLNIQYF
. | TRBJ2-5 | TRBV20-1 | . | TGCAGTGCTAGAGGGGGTGGCGAGGGGACCCAGTACTTC | CSARGGGEGTQYF
TRBD2 | TRBJ2-1 | TRBV29-1 | . | TGCAGCGTTGGCGCCTGGCTAGCGGGAGGACCGGGTTACAATGAGCAGTTCTTC | CSVGAWLAGGPGYNEQFF
. | TRBJ2-6 | TRBV2 | once | TGTGCCAGCAGGGCCACAGGGTTTTCTGGGGCCAACGTCCTGACTTTC | CASRATGFSGANVLTF
TRBD2 | TRBJ2-7 | TRBV5-8 | . | TGTGCCAGCAGCTTGCTTGCCGGGAGGGAGCAGTACTTC | CASSLLAGREQYF
. | TRBJ2-7 | TRBV3-1 | . | TGTGCCAGCAGCTCCGGGTCCAGGGACTACGAGCAGTACTTC | CASSSGSRDYEQYF
. | TRBJ2-5 | TRBV28 | . | TGTGCCAGCAGTTCAGGGGGAGGGCAAGAGACCCAGTACTTC | CASSSGGGQETQYF
TRBD1 | TRBJ1-1 | TRBV15 | . | TGTGCCACCAGCAGAGGGAGGGGGCCGGGAACTGAAGCTTTCTTT | CATSRGRGPGTEAFF
. | TRBJ1-5 | TRBV30 | . | TGTGCCTGGGGACAGTCTAGCAATCAGCCCCAGCATTTT | CAWGQSSNQPQHF
. | TRBJ2-4 | TRBV25-1 | . | TGTGCCAGCAGTGATACCCCCCTTGACATTAACATTCAGTACTTC | CASSDTPLDINIQYF
. | TRBJ2-7 | TRBV2 | . | TGTGCCAGCATCCCCTCATGGAACGAGCAGTACTTC | CASIPSWNEQYF
. | TRBJ2-7 | TRBV30 | . | TGTGCCTGGTATGATAGCGGACGGAGCTACGAGCAGTACTTC | CAWYDSGRSYEQYF
TRBD1 | TRBJ2-1 | TRBV5-6 | . | TGTGCCAGCAGCTTGGTGGGACAGGGATACAATGAGCAGTTCTTC | CASSLVGQGYNEQFF
. | TRBJ2-1 | TRBV25-1 | . | TGTGCCAGCAGTGAATTTGAGCGGTCCTACAATGAGCAGTTCTTC | CASSEFERSYNEQFF
. | TRBJ1-2 | TRBV29-1 | . | TGCAGCGTTGCCTTGGCCCCGAACTATGGCTACACCTTC | CSVALAPNYGYTF
TRBD2 | TRBJ2-1 | TRBV9 | . | TGTGCCAGCAGCGTCTCTAGCGGAGCTAACAATGAGCAGTTCTTC | CASSVSSGANNEQFF
. | TRBJ2-1 | TRBV30 | . | TGTGCCTGGAGTCGACAAAATGAGCAGTTCTTC | CAWSRQNEQFF
. | TRBJ1-5 | TRBV6-6 | . | TGTGCCAGCAGTTTCGGACGGCCGAGCAATCAGCCCCAGCATTTT | CASSFGRPSNQPQHF
. | TRBJ2-2 | TRBV5-6 | . | TGTGCCAGCAGCTTAGAACCAGGGTCGAACACCGGGGAGCTGTTTTTT | CASSLEPGSNTGELFF
. | TRBJ1-5 | TRBV23-1 | . | TGCGCCAGCAGTCACCCGGCACGGACAGTCAATCAGCCCCAGCATTTT | CASSHPARTVNQPQHF
. | TRBJ2-1 | TRBV12-3/TRBV12-4 | . | TGTGCCAGCAGTTTTTGGACCGGCGGTTACAATGAGCAGTTCTTC | CASSFWTGGYNEQFF
. | TRBJ2-2 | TRBV12-3/TRBV12-4 | . | TGTGCCAGCACCCAGGCCGGGGAGCTGTTTTTT | CASTQAGELFF
. | TRBJ1-1 | TRBV5-4 | . | TGTGCCAGCAGCCCTAGTAGAGGAGAAGCTTTCTTT | CASSPSRGEAFF
TRBD1 | TRBJ2-1 | TRBV29-1 | . | TGCAGCGTTGAAGATCTTGTAGTGGACAGGGTTATCTTCTTC | CSVEDLVVDRVIFF